The present T cell receptor beta chain was sequenced within a study of T-cell memory formation after mild COVID-19. TCRdb reanalysed the 5' RACE reads using MiXCR and keeps one entry per CDR3 protein. This table holds around 200,000 distinct CDR3 sequences, 9.5% found once. This clonotype was counted only a few times. CDR1 is SGHTA and CDR2 is FQGNSA in the germline V gene. The V gene end was trimmed by 5 bases and the J gene end by 5 bases; junction bases not matched to a gene: 13. The CDR3 extends over 18 amino acids. The gene calls are TRBV7-2 and TRBJ2-7; 15 bases are a match to TRBD2. This TCR derives from a man between 18 and 35 years old who had mild COVID-19 (a few samples of this study predate the infection). Cell type and time point are not known. The source material was PBMCs or a T cell subset sorted from them (not recorded which). Here the CDR3 DNA reads TGTGCCAGCAGCACCCGGACTAGCGGGGGGGCGCGTTCTCACGAGCAGTACTTC. It specifies CASSTRTSGGARSHEQYF. Supplemented by reference TRBV7-2 and TRBJ2-7, the full variable domain reads GAGVSQSPSNKVTEKGKDVELRCDPISGHTALYWYRQSLGQGLEFLIYFQGNSAPDKSGLPSDRFSAERTGGSVSTLTIQRTQQEDSAVYLCASSTRTSGGARSHEQYFGPGTRLTVT.